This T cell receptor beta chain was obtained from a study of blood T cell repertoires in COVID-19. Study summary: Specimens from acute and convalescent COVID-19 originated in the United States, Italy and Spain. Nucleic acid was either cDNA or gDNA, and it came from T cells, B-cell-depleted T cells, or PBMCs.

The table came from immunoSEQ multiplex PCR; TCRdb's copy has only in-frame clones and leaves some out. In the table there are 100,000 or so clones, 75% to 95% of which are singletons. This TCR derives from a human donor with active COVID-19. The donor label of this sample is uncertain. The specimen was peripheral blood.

CDR3 region: CASSKEDTQYF. The CDR3 nucleotides read TGTGCCAGCAGTAAAGAGGATACGCAGTATTTT. V gene TRBV11-2 combines with J gene TRBJ2-3, with D unresolved. Trimming took off 6 bases at V and 6 bases at J, with 7 bases between the two ends. This CDR3 is 11 amino acids long. In germline, CDR1 is SGHAT, CDR2 FQNNGV.